This T cell receptor (beta chain) was identified in a study of blood T cells in healthy people across ages. Overall study results and limits: Age showed a roughly linear inverse relationship with TCR beta diversity per million T cells.

To note about this clonotype: Its antigen is undetermined.

Germline V gene data show CDR1 as MNHEY and CDR2 as SMNVEV (reference sequence). This CDR3 region has 17 residues. The V segment lost 3 bases and the J segment 4 bases; nucleotides outside the gene matches: 10. A second PCR, run for about 7 to 11 cycles, used a sample-barcoded 5' primer plus a J-beta primer mix. TCRdb fed the 5' RACE reads into MiXCR, producing one record per CDR3 protein. The sample lists some 1,500,000 distinct CDR3 sequences, approximately 39% occurring once. The clonotype originates from a woman younger than 30 in good health. This sequence joins TRBV27 and TRBJ2-1, with 9 positions matching TRBD1. Specimen: blood. The CDR3 coding sequence is TGTGCCAGCAGTTTCATCTCCCGTGGACAGGGGTACAATGAGCAGTTCTTC. Translated, it gives CASSFISRGQGYNEQFF.